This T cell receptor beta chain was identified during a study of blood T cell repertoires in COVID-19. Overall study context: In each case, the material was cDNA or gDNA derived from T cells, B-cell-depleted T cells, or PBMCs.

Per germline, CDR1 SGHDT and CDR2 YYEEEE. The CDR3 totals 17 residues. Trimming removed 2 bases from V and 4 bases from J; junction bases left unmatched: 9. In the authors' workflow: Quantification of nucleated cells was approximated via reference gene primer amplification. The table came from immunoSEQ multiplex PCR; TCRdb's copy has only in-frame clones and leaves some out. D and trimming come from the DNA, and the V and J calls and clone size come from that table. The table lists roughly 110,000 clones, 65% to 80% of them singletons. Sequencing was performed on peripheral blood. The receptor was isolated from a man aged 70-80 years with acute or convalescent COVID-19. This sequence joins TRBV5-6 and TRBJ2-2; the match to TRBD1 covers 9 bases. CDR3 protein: CASSLPGQGVLTGELFF. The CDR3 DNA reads TGTGCCAGCAGCTTACCGGGACAGGGTGTTCTCACCGGGGAGCTGTTTTTT.